This TCR beta chain was sequenced for a study of cytomegalovirus exposure and HLA in healthy donors. About the study: From 150 million to 200 million T cells, an earlier analysis saw 120 million or so unique TCR beta sequences. Of the donors genotyped, a few hundred in all, 80% to 85% fell in the Caucasian-associated ancestry cluster. Study-wide results and limits: TCR beta chains numbering under 200 were designated cytomegalovirus-associated.

A note on this clone: The antigen is not known.

V gave up 5 bases and J gave up 3 bases, with 14 bases separating them. Germline CDR1 and CDR2: SGHTA and FQGNSA. The CDR3 is 14 amino acids. PCR used 60 Vbeta primers and 13 Jbeta primers. The protocol was immunoSEQ multiplex PCR, while the TCRdb copy is restricted to in-frame clones and leaves out a portion. This table has more than 110,000 clones, roughly three quarters appearing once. The source of this sequence is a young man in good health and CMV-seronegative. This chain links TRBV7-2 with TRBJ2-7; TRBD1 might be the D (6 bases). Material for sequencing was PBMCs. The CDR3 region has the DNA TGTGCCAGCAGCCTACAGGGAAGGCTCTACGAGCAGTACTTC. Translation: CASSLQGRLYEQYF.